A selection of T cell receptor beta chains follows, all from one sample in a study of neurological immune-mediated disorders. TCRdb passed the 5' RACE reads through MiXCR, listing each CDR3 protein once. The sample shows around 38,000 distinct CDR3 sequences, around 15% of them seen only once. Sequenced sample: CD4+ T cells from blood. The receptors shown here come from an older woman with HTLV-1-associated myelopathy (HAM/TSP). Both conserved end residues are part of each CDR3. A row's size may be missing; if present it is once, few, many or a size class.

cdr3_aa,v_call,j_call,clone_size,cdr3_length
CAISKNNQPQHF,TRBV10-3,TRBJ1-5,many,12
CASSQVGARNRGLVKPQHF,TRBV4-1,TRBJ1-5,many,19
CASSYSGGNTGELFF,TRBV12-3/TRBV12-4,TRBJ2-2,many,15
CASSTTGGMNTEAFF,TRBV5-1,TRBJ1-1,many,15
CASSLAGTQETQYF,TRBV5-4,TRBJ2-5,.,14
CASSGGYSRISPWIF,TRBV6-5,TRBJ1-2,many,15
CAISLGPQSDYGYTF,TRBV10-3,TRBJ1-2,many,15
CSVEGETSTDTQYF,TRBV29-1,TRBJ2-3,many,14
CATSDTAEYEQYF,TRBV10-3,TRBJ2-7,.,13
CASSRDGQPLNIEAFF,TRBV5-1,TRBJ1-1,many,16
CSARGGMWGGLNEQFF,TRBV20-1,TRBJ2-1,many,16
CASSQEGSWNTEAFF,TRBV4-2,TRBJ1-1,medium-sized,15
CASRHKFSGTGGGWDQPQHF,TRBV6-5,TRBJ1-5,many,20
CASSDPAGPNTEAFF,TRBV10-1,TRBJ1-1,many,15
CASSSDRQLSSPLHF,TRBV9,TRBJ1-6,many,15
CASSLTGDTGELFF,TRBV5-1,TRBJ2-2,many,14
CSARVLAVNTGELFF,TRBV20-1,TRBJ2-2,many,15
CSAAGGQALSGNTIYF,TRBV20-1,TRBJ1-3,many,16
CASTIGLTNTEAFF,TRBV5-1,TRBJ1-1,many,14
CAWSMENRPYEQYF,TRBV30,TRBJ2-7,many,14
CASSWGGSANEQFF,TRBV5-1,TRBJ2-1,once,14
CASSLNGGHTGELFF,TRBV5-1,TRBJ2-2,.,15
CSASGLAGGFNTEAFF,TRBV20-1,TRBJ1-1,.,16
CSARLSADYNEKLFF,TRBV20-1,TRBJ1-4,many,15
CSARHVRGQEPLSGAFF,TRBV20-1,TRBJ1-1,many,17
CSVEGHNRGETQYF,TRBV29-1,TRBJ2-5,many,14
CASSQDVNQPQHF,TRBV3-1,TRBJ1-5,many,13
CASTTSGTSTDTQYF,TRBV5-1,TRBJ2-3,many,15
CASSSTGTEQFF,TRBV5-1,TRBJ2-1,.,12
CASSAITGSIYPGYTF,TRBV6-1,TRBJ1-2,many,16
CAISPTGGNQPQHF,TRBV10-3,TRBJ1-5,many,14